One T cell receptor beta chain is described in this entry. Its antigen is unidentified. Thawed unstimulated PBMCs were FACS-sorted by CD3, CD4 and CD8 into two populations. The CDR3 has 16 residues. The ends were cut back, 1 base at V and 6 bases at J, with 15 bases in the middle. CDR1 and CDR2 from the germline V gene are SGHVS and FQNEAQ. This entry belongs to a study of T cell clones after liver transplantation. Study summary: Post-transplant blood was tracked for graft-donor-reactive T cell clones identified in a pre-transplant mixed lymphocyte reaction. Findings of the study overall: Donor-reactive sequences fell more than third party-reactive ones, suggesting partial deletion.

TCRdb keeps only in-frame clones here, not all; method: immunoSEQ multiplex PCR. The sample yields tens of thousands of clones, roughly 85% seen once. The receptor was isolated from a human patient who received a liver transplant. Some T cells may originate from the graft donor. The J gene is TRBJ2-2, the V gene TRBV7-8; D might be TRBD2 (6 bases). The sequenced sample was CD4+ T cells from blood, obtained approximately 3.5 years after liver transplant. DNA of the CDR3: TGTGCCAGCAGCTTAGGGCGGCGGAGGGGTTCCGGGGAGCTGTTTTTT. Protein sequence: CASSLGRRRGSGELFF. Supplemented by reference TRBV7-8 and TRBJ2-2, the full variable domain reads GAGVSQSPRYKVAKRGQDVALRCDPISGHVSLFWYQQALGQGPEFLTYFQNEAQLDKSGLPSDRFFAERPEGSVSTLKIQRTQQEDSAVYLCASSLGRRRGSGELFFGEGSRLTVL.